The 24 T cell receptor beta chains listed next were all sequenced from one sample in a study of beta chain features in type 1 diabetes. Expressed TCRB transcripts got sequenced, as all isolated RNA was reverse transcribed. Sequenced by immunoSEQ multiplex PCR; TCRdb stores in-frame clones only, minus some. The repertoire includes approximately 300,000 clones, around 10% of them detected once, and just over 0.015% sits in the top ten. Input material: naive CD4+ T cells from blood. These receptors were obtained from a woman aged 25 to 39 in good health.

In this sample, this clone turned up a few times. This chain uses TRBV11-2 with TRBJ2-2; D may be TRBD2 (6 bases). Germline V gives CDR1 SGHAT, CDR2 FQNNGV. The CDR3 spans 16 residues. V dropped 6 bases and J dropped 5 bases, with 19 bases sitting between them. The CDR3 protein is CASRHAGRRRTGELFF. Written as DNA, the CDR3 is TGTGCCAGCAGGCATGCGGGGAGGAGGAGGACCGGGGAGCTGTTTTTT.

The chain uses TRBV4-2 and TRBJ1-1; D unclear. CDR3 size: 13 residues. The germline V gene encodes CDR1 LGHNA and CDR2 YNFKEQ. Trimming cost V 0 bases and J 3 bases, with 5 bases left between them. DNA for the CDR3: TGTGCCAGCAGCCAAGATCGTGACACTGAAGCTTTCTTT. Residues: CASSQDRDTEAFF.

This clone was observed a handful of times. The chain uses TRBV28 and TRBJ1-5; no clear D. Per the germline V gene, CDR1 is MDHEN and CDR2 is SYDVKM. This CDR3 contains 13 residues. The V gene lost 8 bases and the J gene lost 4 bases, with 12 bases spanning the gap. CDR3 bases: TGTGCCAGCGGGCCAGGTTGGAATCAGCCCCAGCATTTT. Its translation: CASGPGWNQPQHF.

The gene calls are TRBV9 and TRBJ2-3; D may be TRBD2 (5 bases). Per germline, CDR1 SGDLS and CDR2 YYNGEE. V gave up 4 bases and J gave up 3 bases, with 21 bases separating them. The CDR3 spans 17 residues. Here the CDR3 DNA reads TGTGCCAGCAGCCCCGAGGGTTCTAGCTTAAGGACAGATACGCAGTATTTT. The encoded protein is CASSPEGSSLRTDTQYF.

In this sample, this clone turned up a few times. J is TRBJ2-7 and V is TRBV7-6; weak D call: TRBD2 (5 bases). Germline CDR1 and CDR2: SGHVS and FNYEAQ. The CDR3 runs 13 residues. The germline V and J ends were trimmed by 6 bases and 6 bases, with 15 bases remaining between them. CDR3 sequence: CASSSERVSEQYF. CDR3 nucleotide sequence: TGTGCCAGCAGTAGTGAGAGGGTTTCCGAGCAGTACTTC.

This clone turned up a few times. The chain carries TRBV11-3 and TRBJ2-7; 9 bases line up with TRBD1. This CDR3 is built from 16 residues. The trim removed 1 base at V and 3 bases at J, leaving 7 bases unmatched. Germline CDR1 is SGHNT and CDR2 is YENEEA. In DNA form, the CDR3 reads TGTGCCAGCAGCTTAGGTCCGGGACAGGGTAACTACGAGCAGTACTTC. It yields the protein CASSLGPGQGNYEQYF.

This clone turned up a few times. The chain uses TRBV21-1 and TRBJ2-2; the DNA was not compared with TRBD1, the D call given in the table. TRBV21-1 constitutes a pseudogene. The CDR3 is 13 amino acids. The CDR3 loop is CASSIGQAGELFF. DNA of the CDR3: TGTGCCAGCAGCATTGGACAGGCCGGGGAGCTGTTTTTT.

This clone was seen a handful of times. This chain uses TRBV2 with TRBJ1-4, with 9 bases matching TRBD1. The V gene end was trimmed by 5 bases and the J gene end by 8 bases; junction bases not matched to a gene: 9. CDR1 and CDR2 (germline): SNHLY, FYNNEI. The length of the CDR3 is 15 residues. The CDR3 sequence is CASSRETGGREKLFF. CDR3 in DNA: TGTGCCAGCAGTCGAGAAACAGGGGGCCGGGAAAAACTGTTTTTT.

The sample holds a few counts of this clone. The genes are TRBV7-2 and TRBJ1-2, with D perhaps TRBD1 (5 bases). The CDR3 is 14 residues long. V was cut by 6 bases and J by 3 bases, with 14 bases left in between. Germline V gene data show CDR1 as SGHTA and CDR2 as FQGNSA. The CDR3 loop reads CASRRGREDYGYTF. Here the CDR3 DNA reads TGTGCCAGCAGAAGGGGCAGGGAGGACTATGGCTACACCTTC.

This clone was picked up a small number of times. This chain links TRBV7-9 with TRBJ2-5, with D maybe TRBD2 (6 bases). There are 18 residues in the CDR3. The germline V and J ends were trimmed by 3 bases and 1 base, with 21 bases remaining between them. Per germline, CDR1 SEHNR and CDR2 FQNEAQ (reference sequence). CDR3 in amino acids: CASSFQLGDSKFQETQYF. The CDR3 region has the DNA TGTGCCAGCAGCTTCCAACTGGGGGACTCAAAATTCCAAGAGACCCAGTACTTC.

This sequence joins TRBV11-2 and TRBJ1-3; a weak D match, TRBD1 (5 bases). This CDR3 region has 16 residues. Germline lookup yields CDR1 SGHAT and CDR2 FQNNGV. V was trimmed by 4 bases and J by 0 bases, leaving 13 bases between them. CDR3: CASSSSLDSSGNTIYF. CDR3 sequence (DNA): TGTGCCAGCAGCTCTTCGCTCGACAGCTCTGGAAACACCATATATTTT.

The chain combines TRBV4-3 with TRBJ2-7, with a tentative D call TRBD1 (6 bases). Germline-derived CDR1 and CDR2 are LGHNA and YSLEER. This CDR3 contains 15 residues. Trimming removed 3 bases at V and 4 bases at J, with 16 bases between. The CDR3 protein is CASSQVDRQGYEQYF. Here the CDR3 DNA reads TGCGCCAGCAGCCAGGTCGATAGGCAGGGGTACGAGCAGTACTTC.

This clone was seen a few times. The rearrangement uses TRBV6-1 and TRBJ2-2; weak D call: TRBD1 (6 bases). V lost 4 bases and J lost 3, with 12 bases in between. The length of the CDR3 is 15 residues. In germline, CDR1 is MNHNS, CDR2 SASEGT. The CDR3 loop is CASSAYRVDTGELFF. CDR3 DNA sequence: TGTGCCAGCAGTGCTTACAGGGTAGACACCGGGGAGCTGTTTTTT.

The chain has TRBV7-2 and TRBJ2-7; D perhaps matches TRBD2 (5 bases). V was cut by 5 bases and J by 0 bases, with 14 bases left in between. Germline lookup yields CDR1 SGHTA and CDR2 FQGNSA. The CDR3 runs 15 residues. The CDR3 loop reads CASSHLDRDSYEQYF. CDR3 nucleotide sequence: TGTGCCAGCAGCCACCTCGACCGGGACTCCTACGAGCAGTACTTC.

The V call is TRBV5-6, the J call TRBJ1-2, with 7 bases that match TRBD1. The germline V gene has CDR1 SGHDT and CDR2 YYEEEE. This CDR3 contains 14 residues. After removal of 2 bases from V and 3 bases from J, the junction contained 4 bases not matched to a gene. The CDR3 sequence is CASSFRTGDYGYTF. The CDR3, as DNA: TGTGCCAGCAGCTTCCGGACAGGAGACTATGGCTACACCTTC. The full variable domain, completed using reference TRBV5-6 and TRBJ1-2, is DAGVTQSPTHLIKTRGQQVTLRCSPKSGHDTVSWYQQALGQGPQFIFQYYEEEERQRGNFPDRFSGHQFPNYSSELNVNALLLGDSALYLCASSFRTGDYGYTFGSGTRLTVV.

This chain connects TRBV5-4 to TRBJ2-1, with 13 bases identical to TRBD2. J gave up 5 bases and V 4 bases, and 6 bases lay outside the gene matches. Per the germline V gene, CDR1 is SGHNT and CDR2 is YYREEE (reference sequence). The length of the CDR3 is 16 residues. CDR3 nucleotide sequence: TGTGCCAGCAGCAGGGCCGGGACTAGCGGGAACAATGAGCAGTTCTTC. Its translation is CASSRAGTSGNNEQFF.

The chain recombines TRBV20-1 with TRBJ2-7; D possibly corresponds to TRBD1 (5 bases). Trimming stripped 6 bases from V and 4 bases from J, with 10 bases between. This CDR3 spans 11 amino acids. Germline CDR1 is DFQATT and CDR2 is SNEGSKA (reference sequence). The CDR3 nucleotides are TGCAGTGCGGCAAGGACATACGAGCAGTACTTC. Translation: CSAARTYEQYF.

The chain links TRBV9 to TRBJ2-2; D call uncertain. Germline V lookup: CDR1 SGDLS, CDR2 YYNGEE. The CDR3 is 14 residues long. The V end was cut by 0 bases, the J end by 2 bases, with 5 bases between. CDR3 protein: CASSVVENTGELFF. The CDR3 DNA reads as TGTGCCAGCAGCGTAGTAGAAAACACCGGGGAGCTGTTTTTT.

This clone turned up a few times. The chain has TRBV6-6 and TRBJ2-1; tentative D call: TRBD1 (6 bases). V was shortened by 5 bases and J by 0 bases, with 14 bases between the two germline ends. CDR3 size: 16 residues. In germline, CDR1 is MNHNY, CDR2 SVGAGI (reference sequence). The CDR3 DNA reads TGTGCCAGCAGTCGCCGGGACAACAACTCCTACAATGAGCAGTTCTTC. This encodes CASSRRDNNSYNEQFF.

This clone was detected only a few times. This chain links TRBV28 with TRBJ1-5, with D uncertain. Trimming took off 6 bases at V and 7 bases at J, with 7 bases between the two ends. This CDR3 has 11 residues. Germline V gene data show CDR1 as MDHEN and CDR2 as SYDVKM. The CDR3 DNA reads as TGTGCCAGCAGCTCCGAGCAGCCCCAGCATTTT. This gives the protein CASSSEQPQHF.

J is TRBJ2-2 and V is TRBV11-2; 7 nucleotides agree with TRBD1. Germline V CDR1 and CDR2: SGHAT, FQNNGV. V was clipped by 5 bases and J by 3 bases; unmatched bases: 6. The CDR3 has 15 residues. The CDR3 DNA reads TGTGCCAGCAGCCAGGGGACAGTGTACACCGGGGAGCTGTTTTTT. It translates to CASSQGTVYTGELFF.

In nucleotides, the CDR3 is TGTGCCACCGCGGCAGTGAACACCGGGGAGCTGTTTTTT. Protein product: CATAAVNTGELFF. The chain links TRBV27 to TRBJ2-2, with no clear D. The CDR3 runs 13 residues. Germline CDR1 and CDR2: MNHEY and SMNVEV (reference sequence). The V and J ends lost 10 bases and 1 base respectively, with 10 bases between them.

This clone has a handful of counts. The V call is TRBV10-3, the J call TRBJ2-7; D uncertain. CDR1 and CDR2 from the germline V gene are ENHRY and SYGVKD. Trimming stripped 2 bases from V and 0 bases from J, with 14 bases between. This CDR3 is built from 16 residues. As DNA, the CDR3 is TGTGCCATCAGTGAGGCCGGGTCCGCGAGCTCCTACGAGCAGTACTTC. It codes for CAISEAGSASSYEQYF.

The genes are TRBV11-3 and TRBJ2-3; 7 nucleotides align to TRBD2. Per the germline V gene, CDR1 is SGHNT and CDR2 is YENEEA. CDR3 length: 15 residues. With V trimmed by 1 base and J by 4 bases, 5 bases remained unmatched. The CDR3 sequence is CASSLGTSVADTQYF. The CDR3 DNA sequence: TGTGCCAGCAGCTTAGGAACTAGCGTGGCAGATACGCAGTATTTT.